Following are 20 T cell receptor beta chains from one sample sequenced in a study of T cell responses to AZD1222 COVID-19 vaccine. The assay was immunoSEQ multiplex PCR, and TCRdb's table has in-frame clones only and misses some. The sample holds approximately 80,000 clones, 80% to 90% seen once. This specimen was peripheral blood, taken 28 days after the second AZD1222 dose. These receptors originate from an adult who received the AZD1222 COVID-19 vaccine.

The rearrangement joins TRBV4-2 to TRBJ2-2; 9 nucleotides align to TRBD1. Per germline, CDR1 LGHNA and CDR2 YNFKEQ. This CDR3 region has 17 residues. V was clipped by 3 bases and J by 5 bases; unmatched bases: 10. The CDR3 spells CASSQRTGAEGTGELFF. CDR3 nucleotides: TGTGCCAGCAGCCAGAGGACAGGGGCGGAAGGGACCGGGGAGCTGTTTTTT.

This chain joins TRBV4-2 and TRBJ2-6; 9 bases line up with TRBD1. Looked up from germline, CDR1 is LGHNA and CDR2 is YNFKEQ. This CDR3 is built from 18 residues. The junction had 7 bases not matched to a gene; V was cut back by 4 bases and J by 0 bases. CDR3 DNA sequence: TGTGCCAGCAGCCGGCAGACAGGGGGGAGCTCTGGGGCCAACGTCCTGACTTTC. This gives the protein CASSRQTGGSSGANVLTF.

This clone has a single count. This sequence joins TRBV18 and TRBJ1-5; 7 nucleotides line up with TRBD1. Per germline, CDR1 KGHSH and CDR2 LQKENI. The CDR3 consists of 18 residues. Unmatched junction bases numbered 11, after V lost 3 bases and J lost 0 bases. The CDR3 here is CASSPGAGGSSSNQPQHF. CDR3 bases: TGTGCCAGCTCACCTGGGGCAGGGGGATCGAGTAGCAATCAGCCCCAGCATTTT.

The chain links TRBV7-9 to TRBJ1-1; D gene ambiguous. Germline CDR1 reads SEHNR; CDR2 reads FQNEAQ (reference sequence). The V end was cut by 8 bases, the J end by 5 bases, with 15 bases between. This CDR3 has 13 residues. In nucleotides, the CDR3 is TGTGCCAGCCGAACCTCGGAGGTTACTGAAGCTTTCTTT. Protein: CASRTSEVTEAFF.

The chain joins TRBV19 to TRBJ2-5, with 8 bases fitting TRBD1. The CDR3 covers 14 residues. Germline loops: CDR1 LNHDA, CDR2 SQIVND (reference sequence). With V trimmed by 3 bases and J by 3 bases, 3 bases remained unmatched. The CDR3 DNA reads as TGTGCCAGTAGTATCGGACAGGGCGAAGAGACCCAGTACTTC. Encoded protein: CASSIGQGEETQYF.

The genes are TRBV2 and TRBJ1-2; TRBD1 might be the D (6 bases). CDR3 length: 15 amino acids. Deletions cut 7 bases from V and 7 bases from J, with 22 bases between. Germline V gives CDR1 SNHLY, CDR2 FYNNEI. The CDR3 DNA reads TGTGCCAGCATCCGAACTCCCCGGGGGCGGTTTGGCTACACCTTC. It is translated as CASIRTPRGRFGYTF.

Only one count was recorded for this clone. V and J are TRBV28 and TRBJ1-5; D gene unclear. Germline values: CDR1 MDHEN, CDR2 SYDVKM. The CDR3 has 12 amino acids. Trimming removed 3 bases at V and 6 bases at J, with 6 bases between. The CDR3 nucleotides read TGTGCCAGCAGTTTTATGAGTCAGCCCCAGCATTTT. Its protein product is CASSFMSQPQHF.

The chain carries TRBV29-1 and TRBJ2-7, with D unresolved. The CDR3 length is 11 residues. V was cut by 6 bases and J by 6 bases, with 12 bases left in between. The germline V gene encodes CDR1 SQVTM and CDR2 ANQGSEA. CDR3 sequence reads: CSVAWGFEQYF. Written as DNA, the CDR3 is TGCAGCGTGGCCTGGGGTTTCGAGCAGTACTTC.

The chain joins TRBV7-2 to TRBJ1-5; D is undetermined. Between the trimmed V and J ends, which lost 1 base and 4 bases, there was a span of 11 bases. The CDR3 runs 15 residues. Per the germline V gene, CDR1 is SGHTA and CDR2 is FQGNSA. CDR3 nucleotides: TGTGCCAGCAGCTTAGGAGGGCAGACTAATCAGCCCCAGCATTTT. Translated: CASSLGGQTNQPQHF.

V is TRBV2 and J is TRBJ2-3, with D hard to call. Germline assignment: CDR1 SNHLY and CDR2 FYNNEI. Trimming removed 1 base at V and 2 bases at J, with 13 bases between. The CDR3 loop spans 16 amino acids. CDR3 DNA sequence: TGTGCCAGCAGTGAAGACCAGATTTTCGACACAGATACGCAGTATTTT. This codes for CASSEDQIFDTDTQYF.

This chain uses TRBV19 with TRBJ1-6, with 7 bases aligning to TRBD1. J lost 17 bases, V lost 6 bases, and 16 bases had no gene match. Germline V lookup: CDR1 LNHDA, CDR2 SQIVND (reference sequence). The CDR3 length is 14 residues. This CDR3 reads CASSQSMGQRAFHF. The CDR3 DNA follows: TGTGCCAGTAGCCAATCAATGGGACAGCGGGCCTTCCACTTT. Full variable domain (outside the CDR3, taken from reference TRBV19 and TRBJ1-6): DGGITQSPKYLFRKEGQNVTLSCEQNLNHDAMYWYRQDPGQGLRLIYYSQIVNDFQKGDIAEGYSVSREKKESFPLTVTSAQKNPTAFYLCASSQSMGQRAFHFGNGTRLTVT.

The genes are TRBV5-4 and TRBJ2-2; D is possibly TRBD1 (6 bases). The CDR3 is made up of 16 amino acids. The germline V gene has CDR1 SGHNT and CDR2 YYREEE (reference sequence). Trimming took off 0 bases at V and 1 base at J, with 10 bases between the two ends. CDR3 amino acids: CASSLAETGNTGELFF. The CDR3 nucleotides read TGTGCCAGCAGCTTGGCGGAGACAGGGAACACCGGGGAGCTGTTTTTT.

V gene TRBV11-2 combines with J gene TRBJ2-5; D is perhaps TRBD2 (6 bases). Per germline, CDR1 SGHAT and CDR2 FQNNGV. The CDR3 extends over 14 amino acids. Between the trimmed V and J ends, which lost 3 bases and 5 bases, there was a span of 13 bases. The CDR3 nucleotides are TGTGCCAGCAGCTTCGGGAGAACCGGTGAGACCCAGTACTTC. Protein product: CASSFGRTGETQYF. Full variable domain (outside the CDR3, taken from reference TRBV11-2 and TRBJ2-5): EAGVAQSPRYKIIEKRQSVAFWCNPISGHATLYWYQQILGQGPKLLIQFQNNGVVDDSQLPKDRFSAERLKGVDSTLKIQPAKLEDSAVYLCASSFGRTGETQYFGPGTRLLVL.

The V call is TRBV6-5, the J call TRBJ2-7; no clear D. Germline lookup yields CDR1 MNHEY and CDR2 SVGAGI. The CDR3 is made up of 11 amino acids. Trimming took 8 bases from V and 4 from J, leaving 9 bases between them. The CDR3 region has the DNA TGTGCCAGCTTACGGTCTTACGAGCAGTACTTC. Residues: CASLRSYEQYF.

V gene TRBV6-1 combines with J gene TRBJ2-3; the D is unclear. The CDR3 totals 17 residues. V lost 2 bases and J 2 bases, leaving 17 bases between the germline ends. From germline, CDR1 is MNHNS and CDR2 SASEGT. Written as DNA, the CDR3 is TGTGCCAGCAGTGAATATTTCAGGATTGAATTCACAGATACGCAGTATTTT. Protein sequence: CASSEYFRIEFTDTQYF.

The chain employs TRBV2 and TRBJ1-2; D not certain. V lost 5 bases, J lost 8 bases, and 9 bases lay in between. Germline V lookup: CDR1 SNHLY, CDR2 FYNNEI. The CDR3 loop spans 11 amino acids. The CDR3 coding sequence is TGTGCCAGCAGTTTCTCAGGCGGCTACACCTTC. Translation: CASSFSGGYTF.

The gene calls are TRBV28 and TRBJ2-7; 7 bases match TRBD1. There are 11 residues in the CDR3. The germline V gene has CDR1 MDHEN and CDR2 SYDVKM. With V trimmed by 11 bases and J by 1 base, 2 bases remained unmatched. DNA of the CDR3: TGTGCCTGGGGACAGTCCTACGAGCAGTACTTC. Its protein is CAWGQSYEQYF. Based on the CDR3 plus reference TRBV28 and TRBJ2-7, the full variable domain is DVKVTQSSRYLVKRTGEKVFLECVQDMDHENMFWYRQDPGLGLRLIYFSYDVKMKEKGDIPEGYSVSREKKERFSLILESASTNQTSMYLCAWGQSYEQYFGPGTRLTVT.

The rearrangement links TRBV27 to TRBJ1-2; 7 positions agree with TRBD1. Germline lookup yields CDR1 MNHEY and CDR2 SMNVEV (reference sequence). This CDR3 contains 16 residues. V lost 5 bases and J lost 2; bases outside the gene matches: 11. CDR3 amino acids: CASSRLQGPGNYGYTF. The CDR3 coding sequence is TGTGCCAGCAGTCGGTTACAGGGGCCCGGGAACTATGGCTACACCTTC.

V is TRBV28 and J is TRBJ1-1; TRBD1 agrees at 9 bases. Trimming took 10 bases from V and 1 from J; bases not matched to a gene: 10. CDR3 length equals 15 residues. Germline V CDR1 and CDR2: MDHEN, SYDVKM. CDR3 nucleotide sequence: TGTGCCACCCTGACAGGGGGTAGGGGGAACACTGAAGCTTTCTTT. Protein: CATLTGGRGNTEAFF.

The chain joins TRBV28 to TRBJ1-2; D not resolved. The germline V gene has CDR1 MDHEN and CDR2 SYDVKM. V dropped 4 bases and J dropped 8 bases, with 17 bases sitting between them. The CDR3 runs to 14 residues. CDR3 sequence (DNA): TGTGCCAGCAGTTGGCGGGGAGGAGGTAGGGGCTACACCTTC. As protein: CASSWRGGGRGYTF.